These 23 T cell receptor beta chains came from one sample sequenced in a study of CD8 T cells in ankylosing spondylitis (dated by TCRdb to between 2016 and 2019). The library was generated by 5' RACE. Sequencing was carried out with an Illumina HiSeq 2500. TCRdb cleaned the public reads at Q25 with fastp, built clones with MiXCR and kept in-frame beta chains. Identical CDR3 proteins give one entry, which carries the most common genes and DNA. Across this sample there are approximately 200,000 distinct CDR3 sequences, with around 13% seen only once. The top ten clones comprise approximately 16% of the sample. The sample was blood, either unsorted or a sorted T cell fraction (not recorded which). These receptors all come from a male donor with ankylosing spondylitis or in good health (not recorded which).

The chain is built from TRBV7-9 and TRBJ1-1; no clear D gene. V shed 1 base and J shed 4 bases, with 4 bases lying between them. From germline, CDR1 is SEHNR and CDR2 FQNEAQ (reference sequence). The length of the CDR3 is 12 residues. CDR3 bases: TGTGCCAGCAGCTTAGGCATCACTGAAGCTTTCTTT. Encoded protein: CASSLGITEAFF.

In this sample, this clonotype turned up a few times. V usage is TRBV2 and J usage is TRBJ2-1; 11 bases match TRBD2. Looked up from germline, CDR1 is SNHLY and CDR2 is FYNNEI. This CDR3 comprises 13 residues. The V gene end was trimmed by 6 bases and the J gene end by 8 bases; junction bases not matched to a gene: 3. CDR3 sequence: CASSLLAGDEQFF. In nucleotides, the CDR3 is TGTGCCAGCAGCCTACTAGCGGGGGATGAGCAGTTCTTC. The variable domain in full, completed from reference TRBV2 and TRBJ2-1, reads EPEVTQTPSHQVTQMGQEVILRCVPISNHLYFYWYRQILGQKVEFLVSFYNNEISEKSEIFDDQFSVERPDGSNFTLKIRSTKLEDSAMYFCASSLLAGDEQFFGPGTRLTVL.

There are many counts of this clonotype. This chain joins TRBV5-1 and TRBJ2-7; D uncertain. The germline V gene has CDR1 SGHRS and CDR2 YFSETQ. This CDR3 spans 12 amino acids. The germline V and J ends were trimmed by 1 base and 6 bases, with 8 bases remaining between them. The CDR3 DNA reads TGCGCCAGCAGCTTGAACGAGGCCGAGCAGTACTTC. Its translation: CASSLNEAEQYF.

V and J are TRBV18 and TRBJ2-1, with D unresolved. This CDR3 is built from 14 residues. Between the trimmed V and J ends, which lost 2 bases and 0 bases, there was a span of 5 bases. Germline lookup yields CDR1 KGHSH and CDR2 LQKENI. The CDR3 reads CASSPVSSYNEQFF. The CDR3 region has the DNA TGTGCCAGCTCACCAGTAAGCTCCTACAATGAGCAGTTCTTC.

The V and J genes are TRBV6-6 and TRBJ1-6; 8 bases are shared with TRBD1. Trimming at V came to 4 bases and at J to 5 bases, leaving 13 bases not matched to a gene. There are 18 residues in the CDR3. Germline V lookup: CDR1 MNHNY, CDR2 SVGAGI (reference sequence). The CDR3 spells CASSSYRDRFTDNSPLHF. CDR3 coding DNA: TGTGCCAGCAGTTCCTACCGGGACAGGTTCACCGATAATTCACCCCTCCACTTT.

This clonotype was seen ten or more times. The chain links TRBV6-1 to TRBJ2-3; 12 bases line up with TRBD2. The CDR3 has 15 amino acids. V lost 4 bases to trimming and J lost 6 bases; unmatched junction nucleotides: 5. Germline V gene sequence: CDR1 MNHNS, CDR2 SASEGT. The chain's CDR3 is CASSGTSGTLDTQYF. CDR3 bases: TGTGCCAGCAGTGGGACTAGCGGGACCTTGGATACGCAGTATTTT.

This clonotype was picked up a small number of times. The V and J genes are TRBV6-5 and TRBJ2-3, with no clear D. The CDR3 spans 11 residues. Trimming removed 8 bases at V and 7 bases at J, with 10 bases between. CDR1 is MNHEY and CDR2 is SVGAGI in the germline V gene. CDR3 amino acids: CASGYGHTQYF. The CDR3, as DNA: TGTGCCAGCGGCTATGGGCATACGCAGTATTTT.

This clonotype is a singleton in its sample. At one of its ends the junction is not consistent with the germline gene, which may arise from a read error. V usage is TRBV4-1 and J usage is TRBJ2-7; D is possibly TRBD2 (6 bases). CDR1 is MGHRA and CDR2 is YSYEKL in the germline V gene. This CDR3 spans 15 amino acids. CDR3 sequence (DNA): TGCACCAGCAGCCAAGAGGGAGGAGCCAGGTACGAGCAGTACTTC. Translating it yields CTSSQEGGARYEQYF.

In its sample, this clonotype was seen a few times. This sequence joins TRBV10-2 and TRBJ2-7; 7 nucleotides line up with TRBD1. V trimming: 3 bases; J trimming: 5 bases; junction bases outside the gene matches: 4. This CDR3 region has 13 residues. Germline lookup yields CDR1 WSHSY and CDR2 SAAADI. CDR3 region: CASSDSGQDEQYF. The CDR3 region has the DNA TGCGCCAGCAGTGACTCCGGACAGGACGAGCAGTACTTC.

This clonotype has a handful of counts. The CDR3 protein is CASSHKSTVDTQYF. The CDR3 DNA is TGCGCCAGCAGCCACAAATCGACCGTAGATACGCAGTATTTT. The J gene is TRBJ2-3, the V gene TRBV5-1; no clear D gene. Germline V gene sequence: CDR1 SGHRS, CDR2 YFSETQ. The CDR3 length is 14 residues. Trimming removed 4 bases from V and 5 bases from J, with 14 bases in between.

The sample holds a few counts of this clonotype. This chain joins TRBV7-9 and TRBJ2-7, with 7 bases identical to TRBD2. Per the germline V gene, CDR1 is SEHNR and CDR2 is FQNEAQ (reference sequence). The CDR3 covers 16 residues. The J segment lost 1 base and the V segment lost 6 bases, leaving 12 bases of the junction unmatched. The CDR3: CASRDWEGPNSYEQYF. CDR3 DNA sequence: TGTGCCAGCAGAGATTGGGAGGGGCCGAATTCCTACGAGCAGTACTTC.

V and J are TRBV25-1 and TRBJ2-7; D not certain. V lost 1 base and J lost 5, with 6 bases in between. This CDR3 spans 12 amino acids. Looked up from germline, CDR1 is MGHDK and CDR2 is SYGVNS. The CDR3 coding sequence is TGTGCCAGCAGTGAATTAACACACGAGCAGTACTTC. This gives the protein CASSELTHEQYF.

In this sample, this clonotype turned up once. The chain links TRBV20-1 to TRBJ2-1; 10 bases line up with TRBD2. Germline loops: CDR1 DFQATT, CDR2 SNEGSKA (reference sequence). The CDR3 has 14 amino acids. With V trimmed by 7 bases and J by 0 bases, 3 bases remained unmatched. CDR3 nucleotide sequence: TGCAGTGTCCGGACTAGCGGCTCCTACAATGAGCAGTTCTTC. Protein sequence: CSVRTSGSYNEQFF.

This clonotype was counted a few times. The CDR3 spells CAIRNGDPYEQYF. CDR3 in DNA: TGTGCCATCAGGAACGGGGATCCCTACGAGCAGTACTTC. The rearrangement joins TRBV10-3 to TRBJ2-7; D possibly corresponds to TRBD2 (5 bases). CDR1 is ENHRY, CDR2 SYGVKD, per germline. This CDR3 spans 13 amino acids. The V gene lost 6 bases and the J gene lost 2 bases, with 11 bases spanning the gap.

This clonotype occurred a few times. This chain uses TRBV7-9 with TRBJ2-4, with 7 bases that match TRBD1. Germline CDR1 and CDR2: SEHNR and FQNEAQ (reference sequence). The CDR3 runs 13 residues. Germline trimming cut 5 bases from V and 5 bases from J; bases unmatched to any gene: 3. CDR3 residues: CASSLTGENIQYF. CDR3 sequence (DNA): TGTGCCAGCAGCCTTACAGGGGAAAACATTCAGTACTTC.

This clonotype was seen many times. J is TRBJ2-1 and V is TRBV29-1; TRBD2 matches at 8 bases. This CDR3 spans 14 amino acids. CDR1 SQVTM and CDR2 ANQGSEA come from the germline V gene. The V segment lost 7 bases and the J segment 7 bases; nucleotides outside the gene matches: 12. In DNA form, the CDR3 reads TGCAGCGCCATTCCCGGGGGGGCCGGGAATGAGCAGTTCTTC. This gives the protein CSAIPGGAGNEQFF.

This clonotype was counted a few times. The chain has TRBV5-1 and TRBJ2-1, with unresolved D. Germline V gene sequence: CDR1 SGHRS, CDR2 YFSETQ. CDR3 length equals 11 residues. V lost 4 bases and J 9 bases, leaving 8 bases between the germline ends. The DNA of the CDR3 is TGCGCCAGCAGCGCCTCGGGTGAGCAGTTCTTC. Its translation: CASSASGEQFF.

The chain has TRBV5-1 and TRBJ1-1; 7 bases align to TRBD1. The V gene end was trimmed by 6 bases and the J gene end by 5 bases; junction bases not matched to a gene: 7. CDR3 length: 13 residues. Germline-derived CDR1 and CDR2 are SGHRS and YFSETQ. The CDR3 region has the DNA TGCGCCAGCAACCAGGGGGAGAGGACTGAAGCTTTCTTT. Encoded protein: CASNQGERTEAFF.

In its sample, this clonotype was seen a few times. The chain has TRBV4-1 and TRBJ1-1; 7 bases are a match to TRBD1. V shed 1 base and J 2 bases; nucleotides not matched to a gene: 4. This CDR3 is built from 15 residues. Germline CDR1 MGHRA, CDR2 YSYEKL. In DNA form, the CDR3 reads TGCGCCAGCAGCCAAGGCCGACAGGGTAACACTGAAGCTTTCTTT. Translated, it gives CASSQGRQGNTEAFF.

V and J are TRBV30 and TRBJ1-1; no clear D. V was pared by 0 bases and J by 4 bases, with 12 bases between. The germline gives CDR1 GTSNPN, CDR2 SVGIG (reference sequence). This CDR3 has 14 amino acids. In DNA form, the CDR3 reads TGTGCCTGGAGTGTTTTCGGTCATGGCACTGAAGCTTTCTTT. It is translated as CAWSVFGHGTEAFF.

CDR3 region: CASSETPGQGTDTQYF. CDR3 DNA: TGTGCCAGCAGTGAAACTCCGGGACAGGGCACAGATACGCAGTATTTT. V and J are TRBV6-1 and TRBJ2-3; 8 nucleotides line up with TRBD1. CDR3 length equals 16 residues. CDR1 and CDR2 from the germline V gene are MNHNS and SASEGT. V shed 2 bases, J shed 1 base, and the junction held 5 bases outside the gene matches.

The chain recombines TRBV7-9 with TRBJ2-2, with TRBD1 as a possible D gene (6 bases). V gave up 5 bases and J gave up 6 bases, with 13 bases separating them. The germline gives CDR1 SEHNR, CDR2 FQNEAQ (reference sequence). This CDR3 contains 14 residues. This chain's CDR3 is CASSGTTGPGELFF. CDR3 nucleotides: TGTGCCAGCAGCGGTACAACAGGGCCCGGGGAGCTGTTTTTT. Variable domain in full (rest from reference TRBV7-9 and TRBJ2-2): DTGVSQNPRHKITKRGQNVTFRCDPISEHNRLYWYRQTLGQGPEFLTYFQNEAQLEKSRLLSDRFSAERPKGSFSTLEIQRTEQGDSAMYLCASSGTTGPGELFFGEGSRLTVL.

The table lists this clonotype with a few counts. The gene calls are TRBV21-1 and TRBJ1-1; the table's TRBD1 call for D was not verified on the DNA. TRBV21-1 is classified as a pseudogene. The CDR3 covers 15 residues. The CDR3 DNA reads TGTGCCAGCAGACCACAGGGGCGCAGTAGGCCTGAAGCTTTCTTT. It specifies CASRPQGRSRPEAFF.